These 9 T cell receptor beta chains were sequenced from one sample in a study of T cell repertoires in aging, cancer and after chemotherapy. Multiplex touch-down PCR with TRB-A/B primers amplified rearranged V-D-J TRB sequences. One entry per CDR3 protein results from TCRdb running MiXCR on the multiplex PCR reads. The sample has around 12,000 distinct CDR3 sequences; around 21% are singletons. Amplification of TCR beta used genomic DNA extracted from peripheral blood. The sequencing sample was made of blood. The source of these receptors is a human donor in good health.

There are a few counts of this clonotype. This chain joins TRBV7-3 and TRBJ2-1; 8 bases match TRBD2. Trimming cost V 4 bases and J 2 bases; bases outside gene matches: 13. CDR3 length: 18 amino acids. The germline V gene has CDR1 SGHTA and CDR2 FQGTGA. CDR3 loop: CASSSRRGGQGTYNEQFF. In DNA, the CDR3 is TGTGCCAGCAGCTCACGTCGGGGGGGCCAGGGGACCTACAATGAGCAGTTCTTC.

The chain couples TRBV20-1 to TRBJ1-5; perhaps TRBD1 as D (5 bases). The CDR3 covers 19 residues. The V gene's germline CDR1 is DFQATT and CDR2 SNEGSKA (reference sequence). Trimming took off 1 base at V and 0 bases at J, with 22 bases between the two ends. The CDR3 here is CSARGGEGRDFYSNQPQHF. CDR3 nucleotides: TGCAGTGCTAGAGGTGGCGAGGGCAGGGATTTCTATAGCAATCAGCCCCAGCATTTT.

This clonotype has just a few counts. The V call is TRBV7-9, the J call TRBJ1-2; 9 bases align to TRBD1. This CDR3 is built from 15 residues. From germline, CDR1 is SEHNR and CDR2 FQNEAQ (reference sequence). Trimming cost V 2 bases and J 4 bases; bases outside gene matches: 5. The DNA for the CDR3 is TGTGCCAGCAGCTTAATCGAGACAGGGGGCTATGGCTACACCTTC. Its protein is CASSLIETGGYGYTF.

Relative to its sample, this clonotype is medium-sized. In DNA form, the CDR3 reads TGCAGCGTACTCACGGGGGGCATCGGCTACACCTTC. Protein product: CSVLTGGIGYTF. The chain employs TRBV29-1 and TRBJ1-2, with a possible D match to TRBD1 (6 bases). Germline V gene sequence: CDR1 SQVTM, CDR2 ANQGSEA. Trimming shortened V by 6 bases and J by 8 bases, and 16 bases separated the two germline ends. The CDR3 spans 12 residues.

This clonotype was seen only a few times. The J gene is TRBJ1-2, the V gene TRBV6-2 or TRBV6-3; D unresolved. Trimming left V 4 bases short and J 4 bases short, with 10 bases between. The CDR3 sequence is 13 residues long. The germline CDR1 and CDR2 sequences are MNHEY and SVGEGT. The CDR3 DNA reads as TGTGCCAGCAGTTCTATGGGGTTCTATGGCTACACCTTC. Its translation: CASSSMGFYGYTF.

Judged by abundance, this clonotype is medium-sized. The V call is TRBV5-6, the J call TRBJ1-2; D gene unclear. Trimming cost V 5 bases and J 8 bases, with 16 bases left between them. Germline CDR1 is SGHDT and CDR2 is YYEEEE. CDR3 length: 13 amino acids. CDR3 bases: TGTGCCAGCAGTCTGATTTACCGGAAGGGCTACACCTTC. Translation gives CASSLIYRKGYTF.

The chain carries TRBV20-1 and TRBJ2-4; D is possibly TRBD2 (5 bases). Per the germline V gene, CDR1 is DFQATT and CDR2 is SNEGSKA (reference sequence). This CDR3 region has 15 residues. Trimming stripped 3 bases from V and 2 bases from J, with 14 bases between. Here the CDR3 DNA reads TGCAGTGCTAGCCGGGAAGGTAGAACCAAAAACATTCAGTACTTC. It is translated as CSASREGRTKNIQYF.

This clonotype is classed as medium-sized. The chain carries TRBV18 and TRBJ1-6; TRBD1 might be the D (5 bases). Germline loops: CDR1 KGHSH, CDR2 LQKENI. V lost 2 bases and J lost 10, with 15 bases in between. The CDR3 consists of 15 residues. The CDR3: CASSPTTPRDSPLHF. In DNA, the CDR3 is TGTGCCAGCTCACCAACAACCCCTAGGGACTCACCCCTCCACTTT.

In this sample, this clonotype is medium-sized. This CDR3 reads CASQWVRASGANVLTF. The CDR3 DNA reads TGTGCCAGCCAGTGGGTCCGGGCATCTGGGGCCAACGTCCTGACTTTC. V and J are TRBV19 and TRBJ2-6, with D uncertain. The CDR3 contains 16 residues. V was trimmed by 9 bases and J by 1 base, leaving 16 bases between them. Germline CDR1 and CDR2: LNHDA and SQIVND (reference sequence).